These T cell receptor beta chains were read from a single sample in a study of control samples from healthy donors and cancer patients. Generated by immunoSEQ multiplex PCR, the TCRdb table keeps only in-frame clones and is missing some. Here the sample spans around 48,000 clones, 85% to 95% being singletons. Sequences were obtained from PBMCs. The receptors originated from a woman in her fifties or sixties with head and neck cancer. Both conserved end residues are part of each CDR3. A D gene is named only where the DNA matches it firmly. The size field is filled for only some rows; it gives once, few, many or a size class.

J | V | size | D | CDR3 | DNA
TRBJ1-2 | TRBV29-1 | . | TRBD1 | CSVMRAGGKSYTF | TGCAGCGTTATGCGGGCAGGGGGCAAGAGCTACACCTTC
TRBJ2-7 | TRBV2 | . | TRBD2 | CASSDSGGSYEQYF | TGTGCCAGCAGTGATAGCGGGGGTTCCTACGAGCAGTACTTC
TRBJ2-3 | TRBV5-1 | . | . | CASSLAAGYSTDTQYF | TGCGCCAGCAGCTTGGCGGCAGGCTATAGCACAGATACGCAGTATTTT
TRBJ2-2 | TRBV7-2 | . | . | CASSLVTGRAGELFF | TGTGCCAGCAGCTTAGTTACAGGGAGGGCCGGGGAGCTGTTTTTT
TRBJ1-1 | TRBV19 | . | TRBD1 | CASSIGRTGKNTEAFF | TGTGCCAGTAGTATAGGTAGGACAGGGAAGAACACTGAAGCTTTCTTT
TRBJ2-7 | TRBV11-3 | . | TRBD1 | CASSLGGQETTYEQYF | TGTGCCAGCAGCTTAGGGGGACAGGAGACAACCTACGAGCAGTACTTC
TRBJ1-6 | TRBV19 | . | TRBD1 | CASSIDRGNNSPLHF | TGTGCCAGTAGTATTGACAGGGGTAATAATTCACCCCTCCACTTT
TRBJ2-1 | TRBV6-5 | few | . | CASRRDTWNEQFF | TGTGCCAGCAGACGGGACACTTGGAATGAGCAGTTCTTC
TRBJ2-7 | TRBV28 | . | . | CASSVLAHQSGQYF | TGTGCCAGCAGTGTTCTAGCGCATCAATCAGGGCAGTACTTC
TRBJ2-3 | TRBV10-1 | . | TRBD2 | CASKVGLADTQYF | TGCGCCAGCAAAGTGGGACTAGCAGATACGCAGTATTTT
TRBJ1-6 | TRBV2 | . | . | CASRAGQKLSYNSPLHF | TGTGCCAGCAGGGCGGGACAAAAACTCTCCTATAATTCACCCCTCCACTTT
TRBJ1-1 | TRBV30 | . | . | CALTGFTEAFF | TGTGCCTTAACAGGATTCACTGAAGCTTTCTTT
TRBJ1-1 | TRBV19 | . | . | CASRSGGTEAFF | TGTGCCAGTAGGTCCGGGGGCACTGAAGCTTTCTTT
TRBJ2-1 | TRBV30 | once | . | CAWNRGEGGLYNEQFF | TGTGCCTGGAATCGCGGTGAGGGGGGCCTTTACAATGAGCAGTTCTTC
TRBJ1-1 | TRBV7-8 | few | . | CASSLQGTNTEAFF | TGTGCCAGCAGCTTACAGGGGACGAACACTGAAGCTTTCTTT
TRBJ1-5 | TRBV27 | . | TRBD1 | CASRPPGQIIYSNQPQHF | TGTGCCAGCAGGCCCCCGGGACAGATTATTTATAGCAATCAGCCCCAGCATTTT
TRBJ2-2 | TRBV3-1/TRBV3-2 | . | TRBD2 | CASSPRLANTGELFF | TGTGCCAGCAGCCCACGACTAGCAAACACCGGGGAGCTGTTTTTT
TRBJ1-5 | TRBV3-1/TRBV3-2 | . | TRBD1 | CASSQPRQGAKPQHF | TGTGCCAGCAGCCAACCTCGACAGGGGGCTAAGCCCCAGCATTTT
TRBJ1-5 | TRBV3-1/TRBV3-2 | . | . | CASSLSGVGQPQHF | TGTGCCAGCAGCCTAAGCGGGGTTGGCCAGCCCCAGCATTTT
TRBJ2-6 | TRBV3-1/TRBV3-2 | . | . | CASSQLLGRGANVLTF | TGTGCCAGCAGCCAACTCTTGGGGAGGGGGGCCAACGTCCTGACTTTC
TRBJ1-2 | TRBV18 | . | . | CASSPAGSDGYTF | TGTGCCAGCTCACCCGCAGGGAGCGATGGCTACACCTTC
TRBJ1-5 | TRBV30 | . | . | CAWSRLLSGNQPQHF | TGTGCCTGGAGTCGACTCCTCTCTGGCAATCAGCCCCAGCATTTT
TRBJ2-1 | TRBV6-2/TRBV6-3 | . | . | CASSKSTASSYNEQFF | TGTGCCAGCAGTAAAAGTACAGCCAGCTCCTACAATGAGCAGTTCTTC
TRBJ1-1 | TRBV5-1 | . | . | CASRTSSSEAFF | TGCGCCAGCAGGACGTCATCTAGTGAAGCTTTCTTT
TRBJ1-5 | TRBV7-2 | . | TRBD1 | CASRGQGGNQPQHF | TGTGCCAGCAGAGGACAGGGGGGCAATCAGCCCCAGCATTTT
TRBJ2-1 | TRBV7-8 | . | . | CASSLPPPGRREEQFF | TGTGCCAGCAGCCTCCCCCCCCCGGGAAGGAGGGAGGAGCAGTTCTTC
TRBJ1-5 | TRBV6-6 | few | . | CASINMGTDQPQHF | TGTGCCAGCATAAACATGGGAACTGATCAGCCCCAGCATTTT
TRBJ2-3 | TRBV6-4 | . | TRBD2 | CASSDAAGEEDTQYF | TGTGCCAGCAGTGATGCGGCGGGAGAGGAAGATACGCAGTATTTT
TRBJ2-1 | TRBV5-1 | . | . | CASSLALAAGNEQFF | TGCGCCAGCAGCTTGGCCTTGGCAGCGGGCAATGAGCAGTTCTTC
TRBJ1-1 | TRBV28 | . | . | CASTGVTEAFF | TGTGCCAGCACAGGGGTCACTGAAGCTTTCTTT
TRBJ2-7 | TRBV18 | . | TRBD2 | CASSPSGSSYEQYF | TGTGCCAGCTCACCTAGCGGGAGTTCCTACGAGCAGTACTTC
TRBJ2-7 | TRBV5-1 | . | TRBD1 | CASSFTGEAYEQYF | TGCGCCAGCAGCTTTACAGGGGAAGCCTACGAGCAGTACTTC
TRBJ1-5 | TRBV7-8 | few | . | CASSLAGGPNQPQHF | TGTGCCAGCAGCTTAGCGGGGGGCCCTAATCAGCCCCAGCATTTT
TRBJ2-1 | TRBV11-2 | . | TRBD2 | CASRPLAGAYNEQFF | TGTGCCAGCAGGCCTCTAGCGGGAGCCTACAATGAGCAGTTCTTC
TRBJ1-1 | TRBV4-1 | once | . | CASSLRQRANTEAFF | TGCGCCAGCAGCCTAAGACAGCGGGCGAACACTGAAGCTTTCTTT
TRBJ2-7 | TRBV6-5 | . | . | CASTGNNEQYF | TGTGCCAGCACCGGGAACAACGAGCAGTACTTC
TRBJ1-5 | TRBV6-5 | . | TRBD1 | CASSLLDRGDQPQHF | TGTGCCAGCAGTCTATTAGACAGGGGAGATCAGCCCCAGCATTTT
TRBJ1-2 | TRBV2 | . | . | CASSMDSNYGYTF | TGTGCCAGCAGCATGGACAGCAACTATGGCTACACCTTC